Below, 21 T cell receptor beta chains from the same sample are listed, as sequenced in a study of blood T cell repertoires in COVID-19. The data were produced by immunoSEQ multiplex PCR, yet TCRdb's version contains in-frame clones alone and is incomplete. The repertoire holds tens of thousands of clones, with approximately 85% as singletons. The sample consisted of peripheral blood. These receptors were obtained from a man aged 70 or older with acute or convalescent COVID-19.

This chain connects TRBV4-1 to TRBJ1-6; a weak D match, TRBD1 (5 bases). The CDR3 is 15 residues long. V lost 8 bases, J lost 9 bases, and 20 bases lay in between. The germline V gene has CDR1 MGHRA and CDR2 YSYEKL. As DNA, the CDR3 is TGCGCCAGCGACCTAGATCAGGGTGCTGGTTCACCCCTCCACTTT. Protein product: CASDLDQGAGSPLHF.

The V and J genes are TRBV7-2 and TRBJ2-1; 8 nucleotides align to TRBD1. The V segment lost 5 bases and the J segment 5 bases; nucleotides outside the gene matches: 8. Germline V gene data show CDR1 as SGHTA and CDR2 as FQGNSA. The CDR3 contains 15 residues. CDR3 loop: CASSLRGQGNNEQFF. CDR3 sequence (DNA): TGTGCCAGCAGCCTACGCGGACAGGGTAACAATGAGCAGTTCTTC.

In DNA form, the CDR3 reads TGCGCCAGCAGCCTTAGGTACGGGGATAAGAATGAAAAACTGTTTTTT. Translated, it gives CASSLRYGDKNEKLFF. This chain joins TRBV5-1 and TRBJ1-4; no reliable D call. The V end was cut by 4 bases, the J end by 5 bases, with 18 bases between. The CDR3 is 16 residues long. Germline loops: CDR1 SGHRS, CDR2 YFSETQ.

The CDR3 protein is CASSLEGAVREKLFF. CDR3 in DNA: TGTGCCAGCAGCTTAGAGGGGGCAGTGCGTGAAAAACTGTTTTTT. This chain uses TRBV7-9 with TRBJ1-4; 7 bases line up with TRBD1. V lost 1 base to trimming and J lost 7 bases; unmatched junction nucleotides: 6. The CDR3 contains 15 residues. In germline, CDR1 is SEHNR, CDR2 FQNEAQ (reference sequence). Drawing the rest from reference TRBV7-9 and TRBJ1-4, the complete variable domain is DTGVSQNPRHKITKRGQNVTFRCDPISEHNRLYWYRQTLGQGPEFLTYFQNEAQLEKSRLLSDRFSAERPKGSFSTLEIQRTEQGDSAMYLCASSLEGAVREKLFFGSGTQLSVL.

This CDR3 is CASSSQTMTNEKLFF. As DNA, the CDR3 is TGTGCCAGCAGCTCCCAGACAATGACTAATGAAAAACTGTTTTTT. The chain uses TRBV7-2 and TRBJ1-4; D uncertain. This CDR3 is built from 15 residues. The V end was cut by 4 bases, the J end by 2 bases, with 11 bases between. Looked up from germline, CDR1 is SGHTA and CDR2 is FQGNSA. Complete variable domain (other parts from reference TRBV7-2 and TRBJ1-4): GAGVSQSPSNKVTEKGKDVELRCDPISGHTALYWYRQSLGQGLEFLIYFQGNSAPDKSGLPSDRFSAERTGGSVSTLTIQRTQQEDSAVYLCASSSQTMTNEKLFFGSGTQLSVL.

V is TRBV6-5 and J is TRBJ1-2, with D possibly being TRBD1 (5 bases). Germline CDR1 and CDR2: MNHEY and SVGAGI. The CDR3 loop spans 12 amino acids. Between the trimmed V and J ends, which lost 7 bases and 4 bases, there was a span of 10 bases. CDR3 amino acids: CASMEGSYGYTF. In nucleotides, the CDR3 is TGTGCCAGCATGGAGGGGTCCTATGGCTACACCTTC.

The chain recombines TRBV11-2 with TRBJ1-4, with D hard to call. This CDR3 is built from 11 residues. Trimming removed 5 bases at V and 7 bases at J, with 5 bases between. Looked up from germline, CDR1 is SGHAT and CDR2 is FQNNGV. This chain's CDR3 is CASSPREKLFF. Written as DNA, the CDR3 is TGTGCCAGCAGCCCCCGTGAAAAACTGTTTTTT.

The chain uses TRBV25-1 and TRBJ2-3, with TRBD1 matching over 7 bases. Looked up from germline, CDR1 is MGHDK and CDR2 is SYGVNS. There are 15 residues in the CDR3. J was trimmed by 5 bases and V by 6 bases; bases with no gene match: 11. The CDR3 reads CASRGRTGVGDTQYF. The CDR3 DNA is TGTGCCAGCAGAGGACGGACAGGCGTGGGAGATACGCAGTATTTT.

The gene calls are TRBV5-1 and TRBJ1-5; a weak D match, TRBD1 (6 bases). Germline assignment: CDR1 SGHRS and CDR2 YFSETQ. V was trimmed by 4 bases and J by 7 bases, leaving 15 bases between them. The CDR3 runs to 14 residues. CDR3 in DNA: TGCGCCAGCAGCGAATCAGGGGTAGGCCAGCCCCAGCATTTT. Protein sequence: CASSESGVGQPQHF.

The DNA for the CDR3 is TGCGCCAGCAGTGACTCGACAGAGCCCTACGAGCAGTACTTC. Translating gives CASSDSTEPYEQYF. The chain has TRBV10-1 and TRBJ2-7, with D maybe TRBD1 (5 bases). The V end was cut by 3 bases, the J end by 2 bases, with 11 bases between. Germline CDR1 is WNHNN and CDR2 is SYGVQD (reference sequence). The length of the CDR3 is 14 residues.

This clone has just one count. As DNA, the CDR3 is TGTGCCAGCAAAAAGGACACCTCGAACACCGGGGAGCTGTTTTTT. Translating gives CASKKDTSNTGELFF. This rearrangement joins TRBV2 to TRBJ2-2; weak D call: TRBD1 (5 bases). The V end lost 7 bases, the J end lost 0 bases, and 12 bases lay between the germline ends. This CDR3 is built from 15 residues. CDR1 is SNHLY and CDR2 is FYNNEI in the germline V gene.

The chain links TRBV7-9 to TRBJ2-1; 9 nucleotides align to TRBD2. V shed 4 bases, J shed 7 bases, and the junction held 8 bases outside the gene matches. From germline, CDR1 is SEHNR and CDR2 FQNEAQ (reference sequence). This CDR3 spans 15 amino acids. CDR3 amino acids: CASSSGTSPRNEQFF. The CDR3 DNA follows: TGTGCCAGCAGCTCCGGGACTAGCCCCCGAAATGAGCAGTTCTTC.

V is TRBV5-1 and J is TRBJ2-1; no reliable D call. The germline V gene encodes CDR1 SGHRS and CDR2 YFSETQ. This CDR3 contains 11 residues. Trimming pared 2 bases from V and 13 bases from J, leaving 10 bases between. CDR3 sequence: CASSLRVTQFF. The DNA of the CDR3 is TGCGCCAGCAGCTTACGGGTTACCCAGTTCTTC.

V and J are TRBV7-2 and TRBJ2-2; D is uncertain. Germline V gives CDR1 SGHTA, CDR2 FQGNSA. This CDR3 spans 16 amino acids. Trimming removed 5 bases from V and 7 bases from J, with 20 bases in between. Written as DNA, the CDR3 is TGTGCCAGCAGCCCGGGTTCCACCCTTTTAGGCGGGGAGCTGTTTTTT. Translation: CASSPGSTLLGGELFF. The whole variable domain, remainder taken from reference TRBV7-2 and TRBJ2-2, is GAGVSQSPSNKVTEKGKDVELRCDPISGHTALYWYRQSLGQGLEFLIYFQGNSAPDKSGLPSDRFSAERTGGSVSTLTIQRTQQEDSAVYLCASSPGSTLLGGELFFGEGSRLTVL.

The CDR3 coding sequence is TGTGCCACCGCCGGGACCGGGAGTATCGAGCAGTACTTC. This gives the protein CATAGTGSIEQYF. The chain has TRBV19 and TRBJ2-7; TRBD2 might be the D (6 bases). This CDR3 region has 13 residues. Germline CDR1 LNHDA, CDR2 SQIVND (reference sequence). V shed 10 bases and J shed 6 bases, with 19 bases lying between them.

The CDR3 bases are TGTGCCAGCAGCCAAGATCCCGGGGATGAGCAGTTCTTC. This translates into CASSQDPGDEQFF. The rearrangement uses TRBV14 and TRBJ2-1, with D possibly matching TRBD2 (5 bases). CDR3 length: 13 residues. The V gene's germline CDR1 is SGHDN and CDR2 FVKESK. Trimming cost V 0 bases and J 8 bases, with 8 bases left between them.

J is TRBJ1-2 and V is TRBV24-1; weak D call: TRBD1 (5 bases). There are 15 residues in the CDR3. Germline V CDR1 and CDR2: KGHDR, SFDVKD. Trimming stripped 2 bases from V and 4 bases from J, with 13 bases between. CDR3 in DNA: TGTGCCACCAGTGATTCGACGACAGCTGTCTATGGCTACACCTTC. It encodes CATSDSTTAVYGYTF.

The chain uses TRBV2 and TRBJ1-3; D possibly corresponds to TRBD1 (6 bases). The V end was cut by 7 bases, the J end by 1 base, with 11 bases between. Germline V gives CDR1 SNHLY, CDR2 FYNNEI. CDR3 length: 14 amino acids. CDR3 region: CASKRTDSGNTIYF. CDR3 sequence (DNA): TGTGCCAGCAAGAGGACAGATTCTGGAAACACCATATATTTT.

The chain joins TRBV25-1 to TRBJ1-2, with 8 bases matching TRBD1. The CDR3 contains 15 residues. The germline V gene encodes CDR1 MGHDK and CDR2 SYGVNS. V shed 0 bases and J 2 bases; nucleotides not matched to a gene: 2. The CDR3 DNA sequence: TGTGCCAGCAGTGAATATACAGGGGGAAACTATGGCTACACCTTC. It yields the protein CASSEYTGGNYGYTF.

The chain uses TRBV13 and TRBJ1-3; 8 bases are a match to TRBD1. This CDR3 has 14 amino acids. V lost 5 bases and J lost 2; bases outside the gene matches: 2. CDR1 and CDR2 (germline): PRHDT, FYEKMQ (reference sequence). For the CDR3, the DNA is TGTGCCAGCAGCGCGGACAGGGCTGGAAACACCATATATTTT. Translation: CASSADRAGNTIYF.

The CDR3 coding sequence is TGTGCCAGCAGCCAAGATCCCCAGCGGGGAGAGACCCAGTACTTC. This codes for CASSQDPQRGETQYF. This chain links TRBV3-1 (or the pseudogene TRBV3-2) with TRBJ2-5; 7 positions agree with TRBD2. Trimming at V came to 0 bases and at J to 4 bases, leaving 5 bases not matched to a gene. Germline V gene data show CDR1 as LGHDT and CDR2 as YNNKEL (reference sequence). The CDR3 consists of 15 residues.